This T cell receptor (beta chain) came from a study of blood T cell repertoires in COVID-19. In the study overall: The United States, Italy and Spain supplied acute and convalescent COVID-19 samples.

This clone has only one observation. Original processing notes: How many nucleated cells were present was estimated from reference gene primer amplification. Assay: immunoSEQ multiplex PCR; the TCRdb copy retains only in-frame clones and omits some. The V and J calls and the clone size are those of that table, but D and trimming were determined from the DNA. The sample shows some 200,000 clones, approximately 84% of them seen only once. The sequence derives from a man at least 80 years old with acute or convalescent COVID-19. The sequencing input was peripheral blood.

CDR3 region: CSARDLERQFF. The CDR3 DNA reads TGCAGTGCTAGAGATCTCGAGCGGCAGTTCTTC. The chain employs TRBV20-1 and TRBJ2-1, with unresolved D. Germline loops: CDR1 DFQATT, CDR2 SNEGSKA (reference sequence). V was shortened by 0 bases and J by 12 bases, with 9 bases between the two germline ends. This CDR3 has 11 residues.